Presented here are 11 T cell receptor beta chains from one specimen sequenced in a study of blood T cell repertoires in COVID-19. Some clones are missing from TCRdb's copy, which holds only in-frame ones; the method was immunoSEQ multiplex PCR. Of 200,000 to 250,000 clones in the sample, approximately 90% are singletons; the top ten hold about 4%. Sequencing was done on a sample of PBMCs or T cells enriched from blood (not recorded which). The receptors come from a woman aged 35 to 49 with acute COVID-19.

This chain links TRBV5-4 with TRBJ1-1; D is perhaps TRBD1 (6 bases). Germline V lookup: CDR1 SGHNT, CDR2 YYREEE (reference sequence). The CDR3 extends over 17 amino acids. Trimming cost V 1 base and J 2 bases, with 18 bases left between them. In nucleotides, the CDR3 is TGTGCCAGCAGCTTGAGGCAGGGGAGATACTCTAACACTGAAGCTTTCTTT. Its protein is CASSLRQGRYSNTEAFF.

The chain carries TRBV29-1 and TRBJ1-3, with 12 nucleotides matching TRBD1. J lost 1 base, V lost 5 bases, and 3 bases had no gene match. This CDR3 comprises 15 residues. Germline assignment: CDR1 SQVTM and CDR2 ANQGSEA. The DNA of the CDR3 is TGCAGCGTTCCGGGACAGGGGGCATCTGGAAACACCATATATTTT. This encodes CSVPGQGASGNTIYF.

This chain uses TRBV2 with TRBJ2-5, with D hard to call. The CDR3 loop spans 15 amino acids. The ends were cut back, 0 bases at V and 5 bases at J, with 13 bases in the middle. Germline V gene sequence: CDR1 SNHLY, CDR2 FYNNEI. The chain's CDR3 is CASSEAGYSSETQYF. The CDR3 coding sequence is TGTGCCAGCAGTGAAGCCGGGTATAGTTCGGAGACCCAGTACTTC.

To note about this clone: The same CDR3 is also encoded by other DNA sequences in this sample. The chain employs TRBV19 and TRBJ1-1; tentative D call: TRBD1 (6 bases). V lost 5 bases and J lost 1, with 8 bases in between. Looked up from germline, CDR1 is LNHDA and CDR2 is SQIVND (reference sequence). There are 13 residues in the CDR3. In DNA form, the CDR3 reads TGTGCCAGTAGTTCGGACAGGAACACTGAAGCTTTCTTT. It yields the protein CASSSDRNTEAFF.

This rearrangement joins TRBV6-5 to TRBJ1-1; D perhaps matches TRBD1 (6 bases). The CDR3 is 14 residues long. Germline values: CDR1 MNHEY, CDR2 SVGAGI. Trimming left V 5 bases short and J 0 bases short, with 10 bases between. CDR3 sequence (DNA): TGTGCCAGCAGTCGGACAGATCTGAACACTGAAGCTTTCTTT. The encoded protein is CASSRTDLNTEAFF.

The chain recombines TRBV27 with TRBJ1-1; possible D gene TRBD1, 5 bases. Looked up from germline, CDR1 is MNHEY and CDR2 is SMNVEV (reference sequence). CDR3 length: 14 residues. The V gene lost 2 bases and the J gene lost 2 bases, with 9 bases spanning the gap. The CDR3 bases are TGTGCCAGCAGTTTAGGCAGGGTTAACACTGAAGCTTTCTTT. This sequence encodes CASSLGRVNTEAFF.

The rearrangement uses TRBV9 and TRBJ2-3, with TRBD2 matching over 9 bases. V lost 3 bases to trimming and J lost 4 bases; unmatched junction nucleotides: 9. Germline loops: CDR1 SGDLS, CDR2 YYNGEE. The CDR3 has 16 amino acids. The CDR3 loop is CASSGPRGGTADTQYF. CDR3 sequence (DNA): TGTGCCAGCAGCGGACCGCGGGGGGGCACGGCAGATACGCAGTATTTT.

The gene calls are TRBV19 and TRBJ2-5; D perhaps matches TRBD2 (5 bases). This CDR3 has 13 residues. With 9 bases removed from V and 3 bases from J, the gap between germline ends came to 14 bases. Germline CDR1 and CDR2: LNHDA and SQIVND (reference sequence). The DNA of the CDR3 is TGTGCCAGCTCCCGAGGAGGTGAAGAGACCCAGTACTTC. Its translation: CASSRGGEETQYF.

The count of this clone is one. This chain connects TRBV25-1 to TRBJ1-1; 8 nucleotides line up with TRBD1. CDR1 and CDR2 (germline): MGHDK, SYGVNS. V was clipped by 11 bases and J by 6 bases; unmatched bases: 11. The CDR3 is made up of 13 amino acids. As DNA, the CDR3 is TGTGCCGTCCTAGGACAGGGTATCGCTGAAGCTTTCTTT. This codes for CAVLGQGIAEAFF.

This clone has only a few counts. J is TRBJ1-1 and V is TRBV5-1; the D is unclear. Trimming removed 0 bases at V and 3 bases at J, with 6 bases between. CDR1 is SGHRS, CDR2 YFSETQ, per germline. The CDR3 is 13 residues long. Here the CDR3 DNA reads TGCGCCAGCAGCTTGGTTACAGACACTGAAGCTTTCTTT. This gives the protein CASSLVTDTEAFF.

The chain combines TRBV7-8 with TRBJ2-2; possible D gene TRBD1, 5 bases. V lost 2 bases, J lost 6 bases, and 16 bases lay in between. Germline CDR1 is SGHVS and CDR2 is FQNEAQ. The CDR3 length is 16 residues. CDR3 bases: TGTGCCAGCAGCTTACGTGCCGGCAGGGCGCCCGGGGAGCTGTTTTTT. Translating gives CASSLRAGRAPGELFF.